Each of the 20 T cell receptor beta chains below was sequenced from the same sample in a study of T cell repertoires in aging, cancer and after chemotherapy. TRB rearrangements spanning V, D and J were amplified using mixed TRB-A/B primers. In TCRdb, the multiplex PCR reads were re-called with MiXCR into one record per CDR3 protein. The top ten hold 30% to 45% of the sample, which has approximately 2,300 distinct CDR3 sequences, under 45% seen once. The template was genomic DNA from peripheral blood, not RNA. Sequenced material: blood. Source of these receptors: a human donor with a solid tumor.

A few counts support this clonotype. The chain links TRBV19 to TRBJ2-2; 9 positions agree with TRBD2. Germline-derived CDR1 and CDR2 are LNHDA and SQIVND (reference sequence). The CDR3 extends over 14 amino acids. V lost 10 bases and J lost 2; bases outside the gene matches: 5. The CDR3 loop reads CATPTSGNTGELFF. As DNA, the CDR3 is TGTGCCACCCCGACTAGCGGTAACACCGGGGAGCTGTTTTTT.

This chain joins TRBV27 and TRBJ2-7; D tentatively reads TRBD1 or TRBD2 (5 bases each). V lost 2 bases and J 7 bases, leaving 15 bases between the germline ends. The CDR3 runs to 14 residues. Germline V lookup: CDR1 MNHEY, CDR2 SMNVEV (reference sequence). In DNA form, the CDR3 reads TGTGCCAGCAGTTTAAGGGGACCCTTTGAGGAGCAGTACTTC. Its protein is CASSLRGPFEEQYF.

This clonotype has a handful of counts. The CDR3 protein is CASRSGGPTEAFF. As DNA, the CDR3 is TGTGCCAGTAGAAGCGGGGGACCCACTGAAGCTTTCTTT. The chain combines TRBV19 with TRBJ1-1; weak D call: TRBD1 (5 bases). V was pared by 6 bases and J by 4 bases, with 12 bases between. Germline V gene lookup returns CDR1 LNHDA and CDR2 SQIVND (reference sequence). The CDR3 contains 13 residues.

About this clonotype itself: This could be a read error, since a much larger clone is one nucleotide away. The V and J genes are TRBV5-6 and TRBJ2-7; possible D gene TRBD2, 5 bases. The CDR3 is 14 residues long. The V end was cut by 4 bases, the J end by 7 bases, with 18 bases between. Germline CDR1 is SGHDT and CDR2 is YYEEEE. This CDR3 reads CASSPLGKEWEQYF. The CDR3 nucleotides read TGTGCCAGCAGCCCACTAGGTAAGGAGTGGGAGCAGTACTTC.

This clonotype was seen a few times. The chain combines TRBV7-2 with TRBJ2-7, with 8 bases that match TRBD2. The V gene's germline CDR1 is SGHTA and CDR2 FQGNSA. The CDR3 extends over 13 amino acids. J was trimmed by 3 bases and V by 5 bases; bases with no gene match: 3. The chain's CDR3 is CASSRSGSYEQYF. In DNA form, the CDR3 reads TGTGCCAGCAGCCGCAGCGGGAGCTACGAGCAGTACTTC.

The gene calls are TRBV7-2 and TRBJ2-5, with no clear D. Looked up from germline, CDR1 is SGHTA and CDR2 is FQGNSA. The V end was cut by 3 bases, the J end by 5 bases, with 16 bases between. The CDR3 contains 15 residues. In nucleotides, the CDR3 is TGTGCCAGCAGCTTCCCGCTTCAGATACAGGAGACCCAGTACTTC. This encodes CASSFPLQIQETQYF.

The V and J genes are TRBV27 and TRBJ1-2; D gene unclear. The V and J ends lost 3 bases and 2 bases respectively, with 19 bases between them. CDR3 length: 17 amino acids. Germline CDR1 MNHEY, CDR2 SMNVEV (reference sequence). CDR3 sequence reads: CASSFLLGGRGNYGYTF. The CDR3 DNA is TGTGCCAGCAGTTTCTTACTTGGCGGTAGAGGAAACTATGGCTACACCTTC.

CDR3 DNA: TGTGCCATCAGTGATCATCGATCCCCTGAAGCTTTCTTT. This codes for CAISDHRSPEAFF. The chain carries TRBV10-3 and TRBJ1-1; D is undetermined. CDR1 ENHRY and CDR2 SYGVKD come from the germline V gene. V gave up 3 bases and J gave up 6 bases, with 11 bases separating them. The length of the CDR3 is 13 residues.

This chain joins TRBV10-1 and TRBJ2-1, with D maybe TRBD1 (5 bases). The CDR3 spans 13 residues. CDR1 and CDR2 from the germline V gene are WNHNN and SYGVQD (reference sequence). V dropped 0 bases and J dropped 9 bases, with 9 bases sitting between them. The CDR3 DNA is TGCGCCAGCAGTGAGTCGGACACACCTGAGCAGTTCTTC. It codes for CASSESDTPEQFF.

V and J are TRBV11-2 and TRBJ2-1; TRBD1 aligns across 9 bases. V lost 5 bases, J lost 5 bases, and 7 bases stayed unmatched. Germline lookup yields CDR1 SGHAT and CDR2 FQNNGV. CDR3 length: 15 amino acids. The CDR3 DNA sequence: TGTGCCAGCAGCCTACAAGGGACAGGGAACAATGAGCAGTTCTTC. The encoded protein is CASSLQGTGNNEQFF.

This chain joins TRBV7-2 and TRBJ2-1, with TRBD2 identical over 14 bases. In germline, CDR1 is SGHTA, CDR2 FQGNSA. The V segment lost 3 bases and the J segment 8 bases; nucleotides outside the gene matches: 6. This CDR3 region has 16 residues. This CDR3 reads CASSLGLAGVFDEQFF. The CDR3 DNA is TGTGCCAGCAGCTTGGGACTAGCGGGAGTATTCGATGAGCAGTTCTTC.

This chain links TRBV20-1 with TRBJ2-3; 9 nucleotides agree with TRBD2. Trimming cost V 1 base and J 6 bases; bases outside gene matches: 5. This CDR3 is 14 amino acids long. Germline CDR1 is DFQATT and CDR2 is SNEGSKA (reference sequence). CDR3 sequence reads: CSARGLAVKDTQYF. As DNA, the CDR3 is TGCAGTGCTAGAGGACTAGCGGTCAAGGATACGCAGTATTTT.

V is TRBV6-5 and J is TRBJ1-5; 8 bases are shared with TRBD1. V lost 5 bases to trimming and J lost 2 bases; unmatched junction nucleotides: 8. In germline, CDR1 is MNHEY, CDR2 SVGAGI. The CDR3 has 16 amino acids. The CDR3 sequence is CASSQGAGTGNQPQHF. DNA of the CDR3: TGTGCCAGCAGTCAGGGGGCTGGGACAGGCAATCAGCCCCAGCATTTT.

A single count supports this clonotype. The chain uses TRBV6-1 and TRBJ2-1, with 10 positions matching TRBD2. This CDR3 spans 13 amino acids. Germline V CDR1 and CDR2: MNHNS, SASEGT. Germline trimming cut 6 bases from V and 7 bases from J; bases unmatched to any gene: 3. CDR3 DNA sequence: TGTGCCAGCAGGGGACTAGCGTGGAATGAGCAGTTCTTC. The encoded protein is CASRGLAWNEQFF.

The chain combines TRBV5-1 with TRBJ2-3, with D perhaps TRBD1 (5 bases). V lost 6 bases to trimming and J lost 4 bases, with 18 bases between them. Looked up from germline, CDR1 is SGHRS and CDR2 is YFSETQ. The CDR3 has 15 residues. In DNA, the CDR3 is TGCGCCAGCACTCATAAGCCAGGGCGTTCAGATACGCAGTATTTT. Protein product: CASTHKPGRSDTQYF.

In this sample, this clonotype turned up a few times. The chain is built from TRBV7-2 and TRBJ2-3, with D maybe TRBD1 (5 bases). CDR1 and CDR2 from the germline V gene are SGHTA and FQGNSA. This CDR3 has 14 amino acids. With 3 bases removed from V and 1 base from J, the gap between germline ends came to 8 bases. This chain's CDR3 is CASSFVQGTDTQYF. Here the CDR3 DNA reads TGTGCCAGCAGCTTCGTACAGGGCACAGATACGCAGTATTTT. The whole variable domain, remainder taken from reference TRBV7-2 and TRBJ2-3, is GAGVSQSPSNKVTEKGKDVELRCDPISGHTALYWYRQSLGQGLEFLIYFQGNSAPDKSGLPSDRFSAERTGGSVSTLTIQRTQQEDSAVYLCASSFVQGTDTQYFGPGTRLTVL.

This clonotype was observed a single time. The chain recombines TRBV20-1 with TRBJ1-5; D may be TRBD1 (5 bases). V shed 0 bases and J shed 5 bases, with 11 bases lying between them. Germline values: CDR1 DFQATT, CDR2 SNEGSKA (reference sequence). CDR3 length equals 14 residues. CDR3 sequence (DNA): TGCAGTGCTAGAGATCCCCCCAGGGATCAGCCCCAGCATTTT. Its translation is CSARDPPRDQPQHF.

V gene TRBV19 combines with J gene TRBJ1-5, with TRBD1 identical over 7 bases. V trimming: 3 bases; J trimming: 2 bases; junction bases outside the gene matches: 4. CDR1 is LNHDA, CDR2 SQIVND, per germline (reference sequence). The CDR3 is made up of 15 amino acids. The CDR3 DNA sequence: TGTGCCAGTAGTATCAGACAGGGCGGCAATCAGCCCCAGCATTTT. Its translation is CASSIRQGGNQPQHF.

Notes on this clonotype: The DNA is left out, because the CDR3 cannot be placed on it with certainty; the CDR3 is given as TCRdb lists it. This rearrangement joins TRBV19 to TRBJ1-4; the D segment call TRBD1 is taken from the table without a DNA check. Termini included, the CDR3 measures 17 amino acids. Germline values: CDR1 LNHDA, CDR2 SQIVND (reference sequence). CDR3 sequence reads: CASRPLFGPGRNEKLFF.

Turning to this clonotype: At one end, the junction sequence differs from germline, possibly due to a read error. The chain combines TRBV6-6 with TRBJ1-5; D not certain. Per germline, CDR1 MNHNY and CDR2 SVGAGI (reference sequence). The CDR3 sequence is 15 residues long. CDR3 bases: TGTGCCAGCAGTAACTCCGGCAGGATCAATCAGCCCCAGCATTTT. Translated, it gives CASSNSGRINQPQHF.